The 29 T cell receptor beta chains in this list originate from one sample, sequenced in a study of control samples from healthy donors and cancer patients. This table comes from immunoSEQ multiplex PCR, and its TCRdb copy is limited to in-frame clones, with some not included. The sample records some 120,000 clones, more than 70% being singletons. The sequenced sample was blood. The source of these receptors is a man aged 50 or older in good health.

The CDR3 reads CASRSQGAPLHF. CDR3 nucleotides: TGTGCCAGCAGATCACAGGGGGCACCCCTCCACTTT. The V and J genes are TRBV28 and TRBJ1-6; 8 positions match TRBD1. Germline CDR1 and CDR2: MDHEN and SYDVKM. V lost 6 bases, J lost 11 bases, and 3 bases stayed unmatched. CDR3 length: 12 residues.

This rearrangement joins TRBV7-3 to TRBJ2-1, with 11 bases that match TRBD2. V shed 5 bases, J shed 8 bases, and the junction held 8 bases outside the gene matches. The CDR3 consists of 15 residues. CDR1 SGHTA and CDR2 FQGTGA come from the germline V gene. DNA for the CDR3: TGTGCCAGCAGCCTCCTTAGCGGGGGGGCCTATGAGCAGTTCTTC. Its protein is CASSLLSGGAYEQFF.

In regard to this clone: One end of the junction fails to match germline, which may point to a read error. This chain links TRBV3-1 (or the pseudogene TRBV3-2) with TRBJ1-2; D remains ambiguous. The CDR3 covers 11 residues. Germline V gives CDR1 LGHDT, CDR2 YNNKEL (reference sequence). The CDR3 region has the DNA TGTGCCAGCAGCCAAGGGGCCCGGCTCGCCTTC. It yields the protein CASSQGARLAF.

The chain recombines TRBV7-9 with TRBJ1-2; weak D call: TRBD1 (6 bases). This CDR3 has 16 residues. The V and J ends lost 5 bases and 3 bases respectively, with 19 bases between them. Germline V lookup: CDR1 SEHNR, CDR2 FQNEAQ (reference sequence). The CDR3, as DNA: TGTGCCAGCAGCCCCACGGGGGCAGGGGAGGACTATGGCTACACCTTC. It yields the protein CASSPTGAGEDYGYTF.

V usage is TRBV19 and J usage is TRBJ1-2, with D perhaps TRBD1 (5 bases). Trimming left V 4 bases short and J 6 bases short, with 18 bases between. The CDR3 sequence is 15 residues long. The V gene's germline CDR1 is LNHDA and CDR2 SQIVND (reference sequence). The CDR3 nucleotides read TGTGCCAGTAGTACGGCCCTCGGGGGAACTAATGGCTACACCTTC. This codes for CASSTALGGTNGYTF.

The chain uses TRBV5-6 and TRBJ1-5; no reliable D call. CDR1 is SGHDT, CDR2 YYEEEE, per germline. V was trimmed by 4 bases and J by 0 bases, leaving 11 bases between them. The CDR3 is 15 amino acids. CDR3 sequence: CASSLKGYSNQPQHF. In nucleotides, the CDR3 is TGTGCCAGCAGCCTCAAGGGCTATAGCAATCAGCCCCAGCATTTT.

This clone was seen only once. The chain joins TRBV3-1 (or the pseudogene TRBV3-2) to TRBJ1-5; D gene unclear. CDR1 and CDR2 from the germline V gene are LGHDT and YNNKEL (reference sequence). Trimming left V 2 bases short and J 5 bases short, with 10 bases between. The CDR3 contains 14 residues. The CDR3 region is CASSQTVSDQPQHF. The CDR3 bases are TGTGCCAGCAGCCAAACCGTCTCAGATCAGCCCCAGCATTTT.

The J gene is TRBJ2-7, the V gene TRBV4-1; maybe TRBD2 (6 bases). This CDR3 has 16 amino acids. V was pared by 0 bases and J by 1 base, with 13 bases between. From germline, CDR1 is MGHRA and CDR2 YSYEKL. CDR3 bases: TGCGCCAGCAGCCAAGAGGAGGGAGGAAGGTCCTACGAGCAGTACTTC. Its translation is CASSQEEGGRSYEQYF.

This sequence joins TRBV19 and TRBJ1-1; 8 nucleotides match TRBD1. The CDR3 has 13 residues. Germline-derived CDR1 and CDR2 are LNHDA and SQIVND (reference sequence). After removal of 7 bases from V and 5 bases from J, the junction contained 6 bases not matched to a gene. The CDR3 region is CASINRGWTEAFF. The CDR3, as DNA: TGTGCCAGTATAAACAGGGGGTGGACTGAAGCTTTCTTT.

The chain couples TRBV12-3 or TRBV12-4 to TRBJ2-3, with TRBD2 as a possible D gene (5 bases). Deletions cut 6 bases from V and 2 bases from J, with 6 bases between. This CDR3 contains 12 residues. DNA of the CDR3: TGTGCCAGCAGAGCGGACACAGATACGCAGTATTTT. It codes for CASRADTDTQYF.

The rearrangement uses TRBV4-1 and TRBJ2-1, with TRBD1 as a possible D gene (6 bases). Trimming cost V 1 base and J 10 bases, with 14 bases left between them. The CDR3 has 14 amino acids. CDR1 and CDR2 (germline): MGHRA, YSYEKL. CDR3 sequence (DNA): TGCGCCAGCAGCCAAGCGGATAGAAGGGGGGAGCAGTTCTTC. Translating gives CASSQADRRGEQFF.

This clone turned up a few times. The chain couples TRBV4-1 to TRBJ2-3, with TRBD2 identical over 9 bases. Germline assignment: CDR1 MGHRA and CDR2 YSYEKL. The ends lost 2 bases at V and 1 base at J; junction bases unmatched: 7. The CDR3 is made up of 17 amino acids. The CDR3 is CASSQPTIAGGTDTQYF. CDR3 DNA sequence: TGCGCCAGCAGCCAACCCACCATAGCGGGGGGCACAGATACGCAGTATTTT.

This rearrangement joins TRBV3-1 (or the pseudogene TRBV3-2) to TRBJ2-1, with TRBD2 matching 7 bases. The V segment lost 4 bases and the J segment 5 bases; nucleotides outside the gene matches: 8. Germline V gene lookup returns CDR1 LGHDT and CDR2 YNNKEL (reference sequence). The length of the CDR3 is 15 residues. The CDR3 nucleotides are TGTGCCAGCAGCCGCGGGGGACCGTCCCACAATGAGCAGTTCTTC. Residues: CASSRGGPSHNEQFF.

Here the CDR3 DNA reads TGTGCCACCGGACCGCGCCGCAATCAGCCCCAGCATTTT. This codes for CATGPRRNQPQHF. The chain joins TRBV19 to TRBJ1-5; D is ambiguous. The germline gives CDR1 LNHDA, CDR2 SQIVND (reference sequence). V was trimmed by 10 bases and J by 2 bases, leaving 12 bases between them. The CDR3 extends over 13 amino acids.

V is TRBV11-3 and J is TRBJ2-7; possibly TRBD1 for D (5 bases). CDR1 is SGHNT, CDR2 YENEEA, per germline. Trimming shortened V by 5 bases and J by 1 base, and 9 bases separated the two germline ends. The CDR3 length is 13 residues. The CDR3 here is CASSAYRSYEQYF. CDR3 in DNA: TGTGCCAGCAGCGCCTACAGGTCCTACGAGCAGTACTTC.

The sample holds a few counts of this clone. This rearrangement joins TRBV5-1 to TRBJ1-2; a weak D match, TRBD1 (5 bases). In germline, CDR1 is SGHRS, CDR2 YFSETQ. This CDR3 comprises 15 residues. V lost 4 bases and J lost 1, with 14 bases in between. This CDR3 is CASSLSGTLNYGYTF. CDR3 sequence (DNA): TGCGCCAGCAGCCTCTCCGGGACTCTTAACTATGGCTACACCTTC.

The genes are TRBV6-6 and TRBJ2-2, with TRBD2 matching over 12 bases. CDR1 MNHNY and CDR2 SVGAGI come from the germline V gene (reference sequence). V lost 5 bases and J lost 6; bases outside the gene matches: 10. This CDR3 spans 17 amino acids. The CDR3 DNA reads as TGTGCCAGCAGTCGCTTCATTTCTAGCGGGGGGGCCGGGGAGCTGTTTTTT. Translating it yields CASSRFISSGGAGELFF.

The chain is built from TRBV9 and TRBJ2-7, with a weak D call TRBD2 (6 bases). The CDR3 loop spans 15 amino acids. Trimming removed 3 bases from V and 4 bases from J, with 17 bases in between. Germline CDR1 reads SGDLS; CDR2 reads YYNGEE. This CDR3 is CASSEASGTQYEQYF. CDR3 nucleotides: TGTGCCAGCAGCGAGGCATCCGGGACTCAATACGAGCAGTACTTC.

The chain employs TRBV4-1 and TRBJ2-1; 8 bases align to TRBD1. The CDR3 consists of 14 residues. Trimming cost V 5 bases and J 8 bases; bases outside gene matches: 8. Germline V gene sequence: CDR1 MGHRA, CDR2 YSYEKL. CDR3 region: CASSGRTGRHEQFF. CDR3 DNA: TGCGCCAGCAGCGGGCGGACAGGGAGGCATGAGCAGTTCTTC.

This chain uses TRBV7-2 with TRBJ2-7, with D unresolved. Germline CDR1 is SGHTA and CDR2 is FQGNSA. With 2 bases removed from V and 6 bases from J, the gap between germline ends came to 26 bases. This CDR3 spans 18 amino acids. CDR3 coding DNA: TGTGCCAGCAGCTTAAATTTCATCGTGTCCGCGACTGGGGTCGAGCAGTACTTC. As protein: CASSLNFIVSATGVEQYF. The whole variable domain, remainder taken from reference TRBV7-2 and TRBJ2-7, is GAGVSQSPSNKVTEKGKDVELRCDPISGHTALYWYRQSLGQGLEFLIYFQGNSAPDKSGLPSDRFSAERTGGSVSTLTIQRTQQEDSAVYLCASSLNFIVSATGVEQYFGPGTRLTVT.

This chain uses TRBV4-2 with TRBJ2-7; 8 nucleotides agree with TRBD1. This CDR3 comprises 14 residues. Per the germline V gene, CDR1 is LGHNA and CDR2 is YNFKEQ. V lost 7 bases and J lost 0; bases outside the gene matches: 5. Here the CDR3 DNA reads TGTGCCAGCACCCTCGACAGGGGCTCCTACGAGCAGTACTTC. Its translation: CASTLDRGSYEQYF.

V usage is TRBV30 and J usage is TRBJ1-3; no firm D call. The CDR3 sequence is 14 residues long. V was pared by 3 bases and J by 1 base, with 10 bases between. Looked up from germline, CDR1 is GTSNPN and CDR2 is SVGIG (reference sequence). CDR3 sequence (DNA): TGTGCCTGGAGAATCAGGACTTCTGGAAACACCATATATTTT. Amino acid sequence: CAWRIRTSGNTIYF. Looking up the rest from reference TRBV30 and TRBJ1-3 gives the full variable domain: SQTIHQWPATLVQPVGSPLSLECTVEGTSNPNLYWYRQAAGRGLQLLFYSVGIGQISSEVPQNLSASRPQDRQFILSSKKLLLSDSGFYLCAWRIRTSGNTIYFGEGSWLTVV.

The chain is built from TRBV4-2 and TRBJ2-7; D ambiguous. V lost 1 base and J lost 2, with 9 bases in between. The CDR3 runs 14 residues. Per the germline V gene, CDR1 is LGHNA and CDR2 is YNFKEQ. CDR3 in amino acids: CASSQALPTYEQYF. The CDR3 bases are TGTGCCAGCAGCCAAGCCCTGCCCACCTACGAGCAGTACTTC.

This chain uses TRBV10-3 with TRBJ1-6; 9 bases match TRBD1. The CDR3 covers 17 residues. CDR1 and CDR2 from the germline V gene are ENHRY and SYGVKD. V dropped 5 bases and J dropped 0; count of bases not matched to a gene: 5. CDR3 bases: TGTGCCATCAGTACCGGGACAGGGAGCTCCTATAATTCACCCCTCCACTTT. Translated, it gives CAISTGTGSSYNSPLHF.

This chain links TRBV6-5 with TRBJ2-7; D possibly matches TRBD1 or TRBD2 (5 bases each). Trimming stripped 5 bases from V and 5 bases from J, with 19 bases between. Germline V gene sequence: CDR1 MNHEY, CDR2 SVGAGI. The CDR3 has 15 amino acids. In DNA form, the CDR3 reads TGTGCCAGCAGTACCAACGGGGACCGTGGGAACGAGCAGTACTTC. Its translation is CASSTNGDRGNEQYF.

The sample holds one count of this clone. CDR3 coding DNA: TGTGCCAGCAGCTGGGACAGGGACTACGAGCAGTACTTC. Its translation: CASSWDRDYEQYF. The chain has TRBV7-9 and TRBJ2-7; 9 positions agree with TRBD1. Germline V lookup: CDR1 SEHNR, CDR2 FQNEAQ (reference sequence). This CDR3 contains 13 residues. The V gene end was trimmed by 4 bases and the J gene end by 3 bases; junction bases not matched to a gene: 1. Filled out from reference TRBV7-9 and TRBJ2-7, the complete variable domain reads DTGVSQNPRHKITKRGQNVTFRCDPISEHNRLYWYRQTLGQGPEFLTYFQNEAQLEKSRLLSDRFSAERPKGSFSTLEIQRTEQGDSAMYLCASSWDRDYEQYFGPGTRLTVT.

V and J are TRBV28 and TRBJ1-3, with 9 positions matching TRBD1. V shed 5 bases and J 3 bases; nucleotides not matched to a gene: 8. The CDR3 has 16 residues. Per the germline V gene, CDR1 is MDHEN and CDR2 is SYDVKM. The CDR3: CASSPPGQGIGNTIYF. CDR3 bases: TGTGCCAGCAGTCCACCGGGACAGGGAATTGGAAACACCATATATTTT.

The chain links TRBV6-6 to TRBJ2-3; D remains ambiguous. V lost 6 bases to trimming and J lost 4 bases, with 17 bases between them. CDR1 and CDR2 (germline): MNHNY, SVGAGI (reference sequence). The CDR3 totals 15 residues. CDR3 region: CASRPESLGSDTQYF. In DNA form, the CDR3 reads TGTGCCAGCAGGCCCGAAAGCTTGGGTTCAGATACGCAGTATTTT.

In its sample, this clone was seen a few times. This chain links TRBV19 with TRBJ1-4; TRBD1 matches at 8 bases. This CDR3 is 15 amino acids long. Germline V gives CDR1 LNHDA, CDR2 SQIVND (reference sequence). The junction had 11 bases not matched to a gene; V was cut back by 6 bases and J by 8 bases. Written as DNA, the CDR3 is TGTGCCAGTAGCCGGACAGGGATCGTTCGGGAAAAACTGTTTTTT. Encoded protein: CASSRTGIVREKLFF.